A single sample gave rise to the 26 T cell receptor beta chains below, sequenced in a study of molecular identifiers for immune sequencing clone quantification. Via MiXCR, TCRdb re-called the PCR reads, giving one row per CDR3 protein. This sample carries more than 450,000 distinct CDR3 sequences, about 22% of them seen once, and the ten largest clones take around 0.84%. What was sequenced was naive CD8+ T cells from blood, with Jurkat cell RNA spiked in. Subset in this sample: FACS-sorted CD8+CD4-CCR7+CD45RA+ naive T cells. The receptor source for this set is a human donor in good health. Some libraries in this study had Jurkat cell RNA spiked in.

This clonotype occurred many times. In DNA form, the CDR3 reads TGTGCCAGCAGCCAAGATCCACTAGCGGGGAGCGAGCAGTACTTC. Protein sequence: CASSQDPLAGSEQYF. This chain links TRBV4-2 with TRBJ2-7, with 10 bases fitting TRBD2. J lost 6 bases, V lost 0 bases, and 5 bases had no gene match. The CDR3 contains 15 residues. From germline, CDR1 is LGHNA and CDR2 YNFKEQ.

This clonotype occurred a few times. The V call is TRBV19, the J call TRBJ2-7, with 15 bases matching TRBD2. V lost 7 bases, J lost 5 bases, and 6 bases stayed unmatched. Germline V gives CDR1 LNHDA, CDR2 SQIVND (reference sequence). This CDR3 is built from 15 residues. CDR3 in DNA: TGTGCCAGTACTCCGGGACTAGCGGGAGGCCACGAGCAGTACTTC. This gives the protein CASTPGLAGGHEQYF.

As regards this clonotype: A much larger clone differs from this one at a single base, so this may be a read error. V is TRBV5-1 and J is TRBJ2-6; possible D gene TRBD1, 5 bases. Germline lookup yields CDR1 SGHRS and CDR2 YFSETQ. The CDR3 spans 14 residues. CDR3 amino acids: CASSLVTGANVLAF. The CDR3 nucleotides are TGCGCCAGCAGCTTGGTAACTGGGGCCAACGTCCTGGCTTTC.

This clonotype was recorded many times. The CDR3 sequence: CASSLMTGGLDTQYF. DNA for the CDR3: TGTGCCAGCAGTTTAATGACAGGGGGCCTAGATACGCAGTATTTT. This chain uses TRBV28 with TRBJ2-3, with 10 bases lining up with TRBD1. The CDR3 is 15 residues long. From germline, CDR1 is MDHEN and CDR2 SYDVKM. V trimming: 2 bases; J trimming: 5 bases; junction bases outside the gene matches: 4. Full variable domain (missing parts from reference TRBV28 and TRBJ2-3): DVKVTQSSRYLVKRTGEKVFLECVQDMDHENMFWYRQDPGLGLRLIYFSYDVKMKEKGDIPEGYSVSREKKERFSLILESASTNQTSMYLCASSLMTGGLDTQYFGPGTRLTVL.

With regard to this clonotype: A much larger clone differs from this one at a single base, so this may be a read error. The J gene is TRBJ2-7, the V gene TRBV20-1; D gene uncertain. The CDR3 runs to 15 residues. Germline CDR1 DFQATT, CDR2 SNEGSKA (reference sequence). V was shortened by 4 bases and J by 5 bases, with 21 bases between the two germline ends. DNA of the CDR3: TGCAGTGCTACCTCGCCTGATGAGGTGATCGACGAGCAGTACTTC. Protein product: CSATSPDEVIDEQYF.

V usage is TRBV7-9 and J usage is TRBJ1-1, with D unresolved. In germline, CDR1 is SEHNR, CDR2 FQNEAQ (reference sequence). The CDR3 totals 15 residues. The V gene lost 4 bases and the J gene lost 7 bases, with 19 bases spanning the gap. CDR3 sequence reads: CASSYLQSGWSEAFF. In nucleotides, the CDR3 is TGTGCCAGCAGCTACCTACAGTCGGGGTGGAGTGAAGCTTTCTTT. Variable domain in full (rest from reference TRBV7-9 and TRBJ1-1): DTGVSQNPRHKITKRGQNVTFRCDPISEHNRLYWYRQTLGQGPEFLTYFQNEAQLEKSRLLSDRFSAERPKGSFSTLEIQRTEQGDSAMYLCASSYLQSGWSEAFFGQGTRLTVV.

The chain links TRBV7-9 to TRBJ2-1; 16 bases map to TRBD2. CDR3 length: 18 amino acids. Germline CDR1 reads SEHNR; CDR2 reads FQNEAQ (reference sequence). The trim removed 5 bases at V and 7 bases at J, leaving 11 bases unmatched. The CDR3 here is CASSILGLAGGPENEQFF. The CDR3 DNA sequence: TGTGCCAGCAGCATATTGGGACTAGCGGGAGGGCCGGAGAATGAGCAGTTCTTC.

The chain has TRBV27 and TRBJ2-7; TRBD1 might be the D (5 bases). Trimming took off 6 bases at V and 0 bases at J, with 9 bases between the two ends. The CDR3 consists of 13 residues. The V gene's germline CDR1 is MNHEY and CDR2 SMNVEV (reference sequence). In nucleotides, the CDR3 is TGTGCCAGCAGGCAGACAGTCTCCTACGAGCAGTACTTC. This sequence encodes CASRQTVSYEQYF.

This clonotype was counted a few times. The chain carries TRBV30 and TRBJ2-1, with 9 bases aligning to TRBD2. Germline V gene lookup returns CDR1 GTSNPN and CDR2 SVGIG (reference sequence). This CDR3 contains 17 residues. V lost 0 bases and J lost 1; bases outside the gene matches: 7. The CDR3 protein is CAWSVGLAGSSYNEQFF. CDR3 nucleotide sequence: TGTGCCTGGAGTGTAGGGCTAGCGGGATCTTCCTACAATGAGCAGTTCTTC.

Many counts were recorded for this clonotype. The rearrangement uses TRBV7-9 and TRBJ2-7, with a possible D match to TRBD2 (6 bases). Deletions cut 5 bases from V and 2 bases from J, with 13 bases between. There are 14 residues in the CDR3. Germline CDR1 SEHNR, CDR2 FQNEAQ (reference sequence). CDR3 loop: CASSQLGLPYEQYF. The DNA for the CDR3 is TGTGCCAGCAGCCAACTGGGACTGCCCTACGAGCAGTACTTC.

This clonotype was counted between two and nine times. V usage is TRBV6-1 and J usage is TRBJ2-7, with TRBD2 identical over 13 bases. The CDR3 contains 17 residues. The germline CDR1 and CDR2 sequences are MNHNS and SASEGT. V gave up 0 bases and J gave up 3 bases; unmatched junction bases: 5. The CDR3 protein is CASSEAGLAGLIYEQYF. The CDR3 region has the DNA TGTGCCAGCAGTGAAGCGGGACTAGCGGGATTAATCTACGAGCAGTACTTC.

The V call is TRBV7-6, the J call TRBJ2-7, with unresolved D. CDR3 length: 14 residues. Per the germline V gene, CDR1 is SGHVS and CDR2 is FNYEAQ. V was pared by 0 bases and J by 2 bases, with 8 bases between. In DNA form, the CDR3 reads TGTGCCAGCAGCTTAGCTCCACAAGCCTACGAGCAGTACTTC. It codes for CASSLAPQAYEQYF. Based on the CDR3 plus reference TRBV7-6 and TRBJ2-7, the full variable domain is GAGVSQSPRYKVTKRGQDVALRCDPISGHVSLYWYRQALGQGPEFLTYFNYEAQQDKSGLPNDRFSAERPEGSISTLTIQRTEQRDSAMYRCASSLAPQAYEQYFGPGTRLTVT.

This clonotype was found many times. The chain has TRBV7-2 and TRBJ1-4, with a weak D call TRBD1 (5 bases). V lost 4 bases and J lost 11, with 17 bases in between. CDR3 length: 14 amino acids. Germline values: CDR1 SGHTA, CDR2 FQGNSA. The CDR3 coding sequence is TGTGCCAGCAGCTCCGGGGTGGCGGGGGAGAAACTGTTTTTT. This encodes CASSSGVAGEKLFF.

In this sample, this clonotype turned up many times. This chain links TRBV4-3 with TRBJ2-7; TRBD2 aligns across 7 bases. Trimming cost V 1 base and J 2 bases; bases outside gene matches: 11. The CDR3 is 17 residues long. CDR1 and CDR2 from the germline V gene are LGHNA and YSLEER. The CDR3 region is CASSQAFSGGFTYEQYF. The CDR3 coding sequence is TGCGCCAGCAGCCAAGCGTTTTCCGGGGGGTTCACCTACGAGCAGTACTTC.

Worth noting for this clonotype: A read error is possible here, since a much larger clone lies one base away. This chain joins TRBV25-1 and TRBJ2-3; TRBD2 matches at 8 bases. Germline assignment: CDR1 MGHDK and CDR2 SYGVNS. The CDR3 is 16 amino acids. CDR3 in amino acids: CASSELAGRDTDTRYF. The CDR3 DNA sequence: TGTGCCAGCAGTGAATTAGCGGGACGGGACACAGATACGCGGTATTTT.

A word on this clonotype: This sequence may be a read error, since a much larger clone differs from it by one base. V usage is TRBV4-3 and J usage is TRBJ1-3, with unresolved D. The CDR3 sequence is 16 residues long. Germline V gene data show CDR1 as LGHNA and CDR2 as YSLEER. The CDR3 DNA follows: TGCGCCAGCAACCAAGATCGGATGGGCTCTGGAAACACCATATATTTT. It is translated as CASNQDRMGSGNTIYF.

The chain is built from TRBV27 and TRBJ2-1; D possibly uses TRBD1 or TRBD2 (6 bases each). This CDR3 spans 13 amino acids. The germline gives CDR1 MNHEY, CDR2 SMNVEV (reference sequence). Trimming took 4 bases from V and 6 from J, leaving 10 bases between them. The CDR3 protein is CASSYGGPNEQFF. The CDR3 bases are TGTGCCAGCAGTTATGGGGGGCCCAATGAGCAGTTCTTC.

This clonotype was seen only a few times. V gene TRBV9 combines with J gene TRBJ2-1; the D is unclear. The V gene lost 6 bases and the J gene lost 8 bases, with 9 bases spanning the gap. The CDR3 runs to 11 residues. Germline CDR1 is SGDLS and CDR2 is YYNGEE. CDR3 bases: TGTGCCAGCAAAAACGAGGATGAGCAGTTCTTC. Its protein product is CASKNEDEQFF.

A note on this clonotype: Without the conserved terminal phenylalanine or tryptophan, this CDR3 likely stems from a read error. The chain employs TRBV4-1 and TRBJ2-7, with D perhaps TRBD1 (6 bases). Per the germline V gene, CDR1 is MGHRA and CDR2 is YSYEKL. CDR3 size: 15 residues. Trimming took off 4 bases at V and 2 bases at J, with 15 bases between the two ends. CDR3: CASSPSSDRAYEQYL. The CDR3 DNA sequence: TGCGCCAGCAGCCCTAGCTCGGACAGAGCCTACGAGCAGTACCTC.

The chain links TRBV4-1 to TRBJ2-7, with a tentative D call TRBD2 (6 bases). V was pared by 3 bases and J by 3 bases, with 15 bases between. The CDR3 runs to 15 residues. CDR1 and CDR2 from the germline V gene are MGHRA and YSYEKL. CDR3 coding DNA: TGCGCCAGCAGCCAGAAATTTCCGGGACTCTACGAGCAGTACTTC. This sequence encodes CASSQKFPGLYEQYF.

The chain recombines TRBV30 with TRBJ2-1; D might be TRBD2 (6 bases). Trimming removed 2 bases from V and 5 bases from J, with 10 bases in between. The germline V gene has CDR1 GTSNPN and CDR2 SVGIG (reference sequence). The CDR3 has 13 amino acids. CDR3 sequence: CAWSREVHNEQFF. The CDR3, as DNA: TGTGCCTGGAGTAGGGAGGTACACAATGAGCAGTTCTTC.

This clonotype was detected many times. The genes are TRBV5-6 and TRBJ1-5; TRBD1 is a possible D gene (5 bases). This CDR3 has 17 amino acids. V was pared by 2 bases and J by 0 bases, with 15 bases between. Per germline, CDR1 SGHDT and CDR2 YYEEEE. DNA for the CDR3: TGTGCCAGCAGCTTCGGACAAGGACCATATAGCAATCAGCCCCAGCATTTT. It translates to CASSFGQGPYSNQPQHF.

The rearrangement links TRBV2 to TRBJ1-2; D is undetermined. The germline V and J ends were trimmed by 6 bases and 4 bases, with 21 bases remaining between them. The CDR3 runs to 16 residues. Germline V gene lookup returns CDR1 SNHLY and CDR2 FYNNEI. The CDR3: CASRGPPTKSGYGYTF. The CDR3 DNA reads TGTGCCAGCAGGGGCCCCCCCACGAAATCGGGCTATGGCTACACCTTC.

This clonotype occurred a few times. The chain combines TRBV19 with TRBJ2-7; D is uncertain. In germline, CDR1 is LNHDA, CDR2 SQIVND (reference sequence). The CDR3 has 13 residues. Trimming cost V 5 bases and J 2 bases, with 10 bases left between them. CDR3 loop: CASSASSPYEQYF. DNA for the CDR3: TGTGCCAGTAGTGCCAGTTCACCCTACGAGCAGTACTTC.

This clonotype occurred a few times. The V call is TRBV7-6, the J call TRBJ1-6, with D hard to call. CDR1 is SGHVS, CDR2 FNYEAQ, per germline. V was pared by 5 bases and J by 3 bases, with 11 bases between. This CDR3 spans 15 amino acids. The CDR3: CASSLEEGYNSPLHF. Here the CDR3 DNA reads TGTGCCAGCAGCCTCGAGGAGGGCTATAATTCACCCCTCCACTTT.

This clonotype was observed a handful of times. CDR3 coding DNA: TGTGCCAGCAGCCCTGGACCGAACTCCTACGAGCAGTACTTC. It codes for CASSPGPNSYEQYF. This sequence joins TRBV7-9 and TRBJ2-7, with D hard to call. CDR1 and CDR2 (germline): SEHNR, FQNEAQ (reference sequence). The CDR3 consists of 14 residues. V lost 5 bases to trimming and J lost 0 bases, with 11 bases between them. Full variable domain (rest looked up from reference TRBV7-9 and TRBJ2-7): DTGVSQNPRHKITKRGQNVTFRCDPISEHNRLYWYRQTLGQGPEFLTYFQNEAQLEKSRLLSDRFSAERPKGSFSTLEIQRTEQGDSAMYLCASSPGPNSYEQYFGPGTRLTVT.